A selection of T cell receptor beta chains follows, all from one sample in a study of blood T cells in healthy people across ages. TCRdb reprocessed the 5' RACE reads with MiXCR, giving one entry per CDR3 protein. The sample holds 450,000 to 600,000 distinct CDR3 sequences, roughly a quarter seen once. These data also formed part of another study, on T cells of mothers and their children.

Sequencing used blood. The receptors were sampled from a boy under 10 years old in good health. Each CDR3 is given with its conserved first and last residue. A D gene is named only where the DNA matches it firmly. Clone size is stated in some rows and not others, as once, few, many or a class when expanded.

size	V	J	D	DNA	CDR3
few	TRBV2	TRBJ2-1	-	TGTGCCAGCAGGCGTGGGTACGGGCGAGACAATGAGCAGTTCTTC	CASRRGYGRDNEQFF
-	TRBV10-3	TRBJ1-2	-	TGTGCCATCAGTGAGTCGTCGGGGCATGAAGGCTACACCTTC	CAISESSGHEGYTF
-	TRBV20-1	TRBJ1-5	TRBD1	TGCAGGGCTAGGGGACAGGGACTATCCAGCAATCAGCCCCAGCATTTT	CRARGQGLSSNQPQHF
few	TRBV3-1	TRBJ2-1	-	TGTGCCAGCAGCCAAGAATCCCGGGGGGCCCTCTACAATGAGCAGTTCTTC	CASSQESRGALYNEQFF
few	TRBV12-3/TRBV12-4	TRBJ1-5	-	TGTGCCAGCAGTTTACAGGAACATCAGCCCCAGCATTTT	CASSLQEHQPQHF
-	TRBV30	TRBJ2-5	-	TGTGCCTGGAGTGTTGGGGCGGGGGCGGAGACCCAGTACTTC	CAWSVGAGAETQYF
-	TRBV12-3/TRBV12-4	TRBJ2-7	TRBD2	TGTGCCAGCAGTTATGGACTAGAGACCTACGAGCAGTACTTC	CASSYGLETYEQYF
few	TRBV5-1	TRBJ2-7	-	TGCGCCAGCAGCTTTGAGGGGTACTCCTACGAGCAGTACTTC	CASSFEGYSYEQYF
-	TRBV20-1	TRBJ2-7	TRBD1	TGCAGTGCTAGAGACCGAACCGGGACAGGGGTCAGCGAGCAGTACTTC	CSARDRTGTGVSEQYF
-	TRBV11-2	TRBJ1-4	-	TGTGCCAGCAGCCCGACCCCCACTAATGAAAAACTGTTTTTT	CASSPTPTNEKLFF
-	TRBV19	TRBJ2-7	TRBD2	TGTGCCAGTATCAATACGGCGGGGGACTACGAGCAGTACTTC	CASINTAGDYEQYF
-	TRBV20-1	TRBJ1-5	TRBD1	TGCAGTGCCATTTCTGTCGTGGGACAGGGGTCTGAGCCCCAGCATTTT	CSAISVVGQGSEPQHF
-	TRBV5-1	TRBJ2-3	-	TGCGCCAGCAGCTTGGTCGGAGGTGACACAGATACGCAGTATTTT	CASSLVGGDTDTQYF
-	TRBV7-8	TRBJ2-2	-	TGTGCCAGCAGCTTAGCGTCTCAAGGGAACACCGGGGAGCTGTTTTTT	CASSLASQGNTGELFF
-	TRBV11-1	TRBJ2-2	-	TGTGCCAGCAGTCGAGGTCCTGGACAGAACACCGGGGAGCTGTTTTTT	CASSRGPGQNTGELFF
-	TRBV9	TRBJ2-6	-	TGTGCCAGCAGCGTCCGTACCTCTGGGGCCAACGTCCTGACTTTC	CASSVRTSGANVLTF
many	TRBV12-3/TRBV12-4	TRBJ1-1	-	TGTGCCAGCAGTTTGGTCGCTGAAGCTTTCTTT	CASSLVAEAFF
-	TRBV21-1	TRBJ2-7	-	TGTGCCAGCAGCAAAAGGAAGGACGCATCCTACGAGCAGTACTTC	CASSKRKDASYEQYF
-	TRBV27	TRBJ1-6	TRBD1	TGTGCCAGCAGGCTTACAGGGGACGGCTCCTATAATTCACCCCTCCACTTT	CASRLTGDGSYNSPLHF
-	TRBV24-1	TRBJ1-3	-	TGTGCCACCAGTGACGTTGGGCTTCAGGAAGACTCTGGAAACACCATATATTTT	CATSDVGLQEDSGNTIYF
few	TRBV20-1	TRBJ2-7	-	TGCAGTGCCAAGAGGGTAGGGTCCCTCTACGAGCAGTACTTC	CSAKRVGSLYEQYF